Listed below are T cell receptor beta chains from one sample, sequenced in a study of beta chain features in type 1 diabetes. Using immunoSEQ multiplex PCR, the repertoire was profiled, and TCRdb retains in-frame clones only, with some absent. The sample has 150,000 or so clones, 11% seen once. Material: central memory CD4+ T cells from blood. Receptors originate from a man between 18 and 35 years old in good health. CDR3s include the opening cysteine and the closing phenylalanine or tryptophan. The D gene is left open where the match is weak. Size is stated for part of the rows, as once, few or many counts, or as a class when the clone is expanded.

v_gene: TRBV5-1; j_gene: TRBJ2-1; abundance: -; d_gene: -; CDR3aa: CASSSGSNEQFF; CDR3nt: TGCGCCAGTAGTTCGGGTAGCAATGAGCAGTTCTTC
v_gene: TRBV4-3; j_gene: TRBJ2-3; abundance: few; d_gene: TRBD2; CDR3aa: CASSQGGGAALSTDTQYF; CDR3nt: TGCGCCAGCAGCCAAGGCGGGGGGGCCGCCCTAAGCACAGATACGCAGTATTTT
v_gene: TRBV28; j_gene: TRBJ1-1; abundance: few; d_gene: -; CDR3aa: CATSPPGYGGTEAFF; CDR3nt: TGTGCCACCTCGCCCCCAGGGTATGGAGGCACTGAAGCTTTCTTT
v_gene: TRBV7-2; j_gene: TRBJ2-5; abundance: few; d_gene: -; CDR3aa: CASSLRAETQYF; CDR3nt: TGTGCCAGCAGCTTACGGGCCGAGACCCAGTACTTC
v_gene: TRBV5-4; j_gene: TRBJ2-5; abundance: few; d_gene: -; CDR3aa: CASSLAAGRETQYF; CDR3nt: TGTGCCAGCAGCTTGGCCGCCGGTCGGGAGACCCAGTACTTC
v_gene: TRBV7-9; j_gene: TRBJ1-3; abundance: -; d_gene: -; CDR3aa: CASSLAQGGNTIYF; CDR3nt: TGTGCCAGCAGCTTAGCACAGGGCGGAAACACCATATATTTT
v_gene: TRBV18; j_gene: TRBJ2-5; abundance: -; d_gene: -; CDR3aa: CASSPPRAQETQYF; CDR3nt: TGTGCCAGCTCACCACCGAGGGCCCAAGAGACCCAGTACTTC
v_gene: TRBV7-9; j_gene: TRBJ1-6; abundance: once; d_gene: -; CDR3aa: CASSLGADSPPLHF; CDR3nt: TGTGCCAGCAGCTTAGGGGCCGATTCCCCACCCCTCCACTTT
v_gene: TRBV29-1; j_gene: TRBJ1-1; abundance: many; d_gene: -; CDR3aa: CSVGKGLVNTEAFF; CDR3nt: TGCAGCGTTGGTAAGGGGCTGGTGAACACTGAAGCTTTCTTT
v_gene: TRBV7-2; j_gene: TRBJ2-1; abundance: -; d_gene: -; CDR3aa: CASSLATGREQFF; CDR3nt: TGTGCCAGCAGCTTAGCCACGGGGAGGGAGCAGTTCTTC
v_gene: TRBV28; j_gene: TRBJ2-5; abundance: few; d_gene: TRBD1; CDR3aa: CASSTQTGEGETQYF; CDR3nt: TGTGCCAGCAGTACCCAGACAGGGGAAGGAGAGACCCAGTACTTC
v_gene: TRBV28; j_gene: TRBJ2-5; abundance: few; d_gene: -; CDR3aa: CASGTGSKTQYF; CDR3nt: TGTGCCAGCGGTACAGGGTCGAAGACCCAGTACTTC
v_gene: TRBV7-2; j_gene: TRBJ2-5; abundance: -; d_gene: -; CDR3aa: CASRPGAQETQYF; CDR3nt: TGTGCCAGCAGACCCGGGGCACAAGAGACCCAGTACTTC
v_gene: TRBV9; j_gene: TRBJ1-2; abundance: few; d_gene: -; CDR3aa: CASSVYGGSYGYTF; CDR3nt: TGTGCCAGCAGCGTATATGGGGGCAGCTATGGCTACACCTTC